This T cell receptor beta chain was identified in a study of glioma-infiltrating T cells after dendritic cell vaccination. Trimming shortened V by 5 bases and J by 3 bases, and 13 bases separated the two germline ends. The CDR3 runs to 15 residues. Per germline, CDR1 SGHAT and CDR2 FQNNGV. The primer mix had 60 V beta and 13 J beta primers. Assay used: immunoSEQ multiplex PCR; TCRdb lists only in-frame clones, some missing. The sample has 55,000 to 75,000 clones; roughly four fifths are singletons. Time point here: after dendritic cell vaccination, including at tumor progression/relapse. Fresh-frozen tumor tissue and more than two years of survival data were available for all.

The chain carries TRBV11-2 and TRBJ2-2; a weak D match, TRBD2 (5 bases). The TCR originated in a human donor with glioblastoma. The source was blood, collected after dendritic cell vaccination. CDR3 nucleotides: TGTGCCAGCAGCCCCCCGGGGAGTTACACCGGGGAGCTGTTTTTT. Amino acid sequence: CASSPPGSYTGELFF. The entire variable domain, with the rest obtained from reference TRBV11-2 and TRBJ2-2, is as follows: EAGVAQSPRYKIIEKRQSVAFWCNPISGHATLYWYQQILGQGPKLLIQFQNNGVVDDSQLPKDRFSAERLKGVDSTLKIQPAKLEDSAVYLCASSPPGSYTGELFFGEGSRLTVL.